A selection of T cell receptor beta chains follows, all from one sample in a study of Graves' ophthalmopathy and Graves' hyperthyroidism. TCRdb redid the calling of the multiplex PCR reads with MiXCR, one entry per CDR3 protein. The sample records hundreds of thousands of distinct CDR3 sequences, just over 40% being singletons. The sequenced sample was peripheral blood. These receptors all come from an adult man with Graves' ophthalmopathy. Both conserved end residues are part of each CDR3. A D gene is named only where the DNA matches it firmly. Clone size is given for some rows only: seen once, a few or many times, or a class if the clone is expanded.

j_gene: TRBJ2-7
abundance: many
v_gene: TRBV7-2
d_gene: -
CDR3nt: TGTGCCAGCAGCTTACTTCACACCACCTACGAGCAGTACTTC
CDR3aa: CASSLLHTTYEQYF

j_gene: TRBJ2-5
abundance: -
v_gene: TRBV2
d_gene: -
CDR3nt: TGTGCCAGCAGTACCTGGGGACGGGAGACCCAGTACTTC
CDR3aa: CASSTWGRETQYF

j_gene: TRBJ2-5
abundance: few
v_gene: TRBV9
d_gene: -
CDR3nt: TGTGCCAGCAGCGCCCAAAACGAAAAGACCCAGTACTTC
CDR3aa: CASSAQNEKTQYF

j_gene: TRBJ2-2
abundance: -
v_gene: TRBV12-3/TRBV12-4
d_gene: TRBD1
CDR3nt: TGTGCCAGCAGTTCCGGGACAGGAGACACCGGGGAGCTGTTTTTT
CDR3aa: CASSSGTGDTGELFF

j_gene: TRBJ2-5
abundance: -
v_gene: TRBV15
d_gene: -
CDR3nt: TGTGCCACCAGCAGTGAGACCCAGTACTTC
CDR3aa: CATSSETQYF

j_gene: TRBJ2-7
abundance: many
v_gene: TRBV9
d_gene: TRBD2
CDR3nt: TGTGCCAGCAGCGTGGGTAGCGGGGGCCGCTACGAGCAGTACTTC
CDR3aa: CASSVGSGGRYEQYF

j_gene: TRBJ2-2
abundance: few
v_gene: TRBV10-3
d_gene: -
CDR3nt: TGTGCCATCAGTGAGTATGAACTAGCGAACACCGGGGAGCTGTTTTTT
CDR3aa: CAISEYELANTGELFF

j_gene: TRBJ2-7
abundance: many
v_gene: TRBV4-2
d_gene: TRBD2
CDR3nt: TGTGCCAGCAGCCTCGCGACTAGCGGGGGCTACGAGCAGTACTTC
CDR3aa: CASSLATSGGYEQYF

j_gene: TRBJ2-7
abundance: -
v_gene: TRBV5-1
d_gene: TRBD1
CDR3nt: TGCGCCAGCAGCTTGGAGGGACAGGGGGTGCGAGAGCAGTACTTC
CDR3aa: CASSLEGQGVREQYF

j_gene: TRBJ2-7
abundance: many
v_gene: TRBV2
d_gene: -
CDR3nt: TGTGCCAGCAGTGGCGACCGCTGGCTTTACGAGCAGTACTTC
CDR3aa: CASSGDRWLYEQYF

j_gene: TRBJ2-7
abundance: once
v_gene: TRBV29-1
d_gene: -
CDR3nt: TGCAGCGTCCTGTACACCGGGGATGCCTACGAGCAGTACTTC
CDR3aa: CSVLYTGDAYEQYF

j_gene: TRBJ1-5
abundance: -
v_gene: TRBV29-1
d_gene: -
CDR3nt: TGCAGCGTTGCCCTAAGTAGCAATCAGCCCCAGCATTTT
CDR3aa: CSVALSSNQPQHF

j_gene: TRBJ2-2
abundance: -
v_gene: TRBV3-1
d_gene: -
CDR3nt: TGTGCCAGCAGCCAAGGCCTTGGAGACACCGGGGAGCTGTTTTTT
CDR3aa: CASSQGLGDTGELFF

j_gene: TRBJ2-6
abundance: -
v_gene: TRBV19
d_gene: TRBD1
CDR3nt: TGTGCCAGCAGCGCCGGGACAGGGAATGGGGCCAACGTCCTGACTTTC
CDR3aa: CASSAGTGNGANVLTF

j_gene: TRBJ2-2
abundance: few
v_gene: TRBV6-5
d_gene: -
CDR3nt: TGTGCCAGCAGTTTTCGGACAGAAGGCACCGGGGAGCTGTTTTTT
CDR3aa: CASSFRTEGTGELFF

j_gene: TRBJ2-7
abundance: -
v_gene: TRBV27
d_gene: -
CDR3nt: TGTGCCAGCAGGCAAGGGGACGAGCAGTACTTC
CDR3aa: CASRQGDEQYF

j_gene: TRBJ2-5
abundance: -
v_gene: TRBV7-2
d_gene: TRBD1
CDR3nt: TGTGCCAGCAGCTTAGCCTATACAGGGGGGAAAGAGACCCAGTACTTC
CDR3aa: CASSLAYTGGKETQYF

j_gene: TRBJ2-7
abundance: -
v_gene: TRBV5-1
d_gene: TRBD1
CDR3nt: TGCGCCAGCAGCCCTGGCCGGACAGGGGTCCCCTACGAGCAGTACTTC
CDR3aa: CASSPGRTGVPYEQYF

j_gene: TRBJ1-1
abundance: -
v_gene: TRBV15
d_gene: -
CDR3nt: TGTGCCACCAGCAGAGTAGCGGGTACTGAAGCTTTCTTT
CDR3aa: CATSRVAGTEAFF

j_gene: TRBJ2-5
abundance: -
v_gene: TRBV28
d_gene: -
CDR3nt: TGTGCCAGCGAGGAAGGCGGGAACCAAGAGACCCAGTACTTC
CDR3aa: CASEEGGNQETQYF

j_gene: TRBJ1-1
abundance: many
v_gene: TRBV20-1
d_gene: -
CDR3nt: TGCAGTGCCCCGGCAGAAACCTTGGGCGCTGAAGCTTTCTTT
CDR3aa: CSAPAETLGAEAFF

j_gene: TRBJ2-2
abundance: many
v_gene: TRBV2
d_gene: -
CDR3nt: TGTGCCAGCAGTGTCTTGGACAGCGGGGAGCTGTTTTTT
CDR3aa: CASSVLDSGELFF

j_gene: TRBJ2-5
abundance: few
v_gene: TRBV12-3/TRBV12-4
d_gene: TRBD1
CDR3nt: TGTGCCAGCAGCCTACAGGGGGCGCCTGAGACCCAGTACTTC
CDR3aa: CASSLQGAPETQYF

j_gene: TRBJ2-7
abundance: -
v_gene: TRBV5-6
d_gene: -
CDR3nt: TGTGCCAGCAGTCGCGACGTGACACCGGCGGTCCCCGAGCAGTACTTC
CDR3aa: CASSRDVTPAVPEQYF

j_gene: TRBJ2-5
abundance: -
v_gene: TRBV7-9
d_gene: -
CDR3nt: TGTGCCAGCAGCTTATTGGGGGGTAAAGAGACCCAGTACTTC
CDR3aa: CASSLLGGKETQYF

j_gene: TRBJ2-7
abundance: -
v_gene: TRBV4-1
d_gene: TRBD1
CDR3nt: TGCGCCAGCAGCCAAGCGGGACAGAAGCTCTCCTACGAGCAGTACTTC
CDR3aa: CASSQAGQKLSYEQYF

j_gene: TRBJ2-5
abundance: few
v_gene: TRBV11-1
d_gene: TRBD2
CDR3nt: TGTGCCAGCAGGAGGTTCGGACTAGCGGGAGGAGGAGAGACCCAGTACTTC
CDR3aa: CASRRFGLAGGGETQYF

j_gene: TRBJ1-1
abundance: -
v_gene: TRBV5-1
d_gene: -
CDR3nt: TGCGCCAGCAGCTGGGGGCGGGGGAACACTGAAGCTTTCTTT
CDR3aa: CASSWGRGNTEAFF

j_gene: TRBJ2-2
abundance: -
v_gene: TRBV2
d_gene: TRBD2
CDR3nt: TGTGCCAGCGTACTCGGACTAGCGGGAGTATCTACCGGGGAGCTGTTTTTT
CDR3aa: CASVLGLAGVSTGELFF

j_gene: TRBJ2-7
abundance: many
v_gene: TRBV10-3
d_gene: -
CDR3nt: TGTGCCATCAGTGAGGCAGGGGCGTACGAGCAGTACTTC
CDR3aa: CAISEAGAYEQYF

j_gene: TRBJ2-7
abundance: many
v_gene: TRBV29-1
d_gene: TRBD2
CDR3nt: TGCAGCGTCGTTGGTCCGGGACTAGATCCCTACGAGCAGTACTTC
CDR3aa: CSVVGPGLDPYEQYF

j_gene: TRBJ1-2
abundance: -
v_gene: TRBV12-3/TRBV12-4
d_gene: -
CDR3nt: TGTGCCAGCAGCTGGGACAAGCCAGGGGGCTACACCTTC
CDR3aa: CASSWDKPGGYTF

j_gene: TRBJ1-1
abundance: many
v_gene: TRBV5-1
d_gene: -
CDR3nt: TGCGCCAGCAGCTTGGACAGGGAAACTGAAGCTTTCTTT
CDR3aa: CASSLDRETEAFF

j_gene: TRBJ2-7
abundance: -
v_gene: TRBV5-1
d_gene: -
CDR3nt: TGCGCCAGCAGTCCTAGCCCCTCGGCGGGAAGCTCCTACGAGCAGTACTTC
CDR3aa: CASSPSPSAGSSYEQYF

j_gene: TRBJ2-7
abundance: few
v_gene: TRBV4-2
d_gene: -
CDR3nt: TGTGCCAGCAGCCTCAACAAGAACGAGCAGTACTTC
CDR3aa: CASSLNKNEQYF

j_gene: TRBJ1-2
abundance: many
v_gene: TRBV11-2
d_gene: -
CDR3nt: TGTGCCAGCAGCCTCATTCGTGGAGGACCCAATGGCTACACCTTC
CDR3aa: CASSLIRGGPNGYTF

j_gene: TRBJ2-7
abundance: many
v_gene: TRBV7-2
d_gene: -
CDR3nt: TGTGCCAGCAGCTTTCCAGGGGCGCAGTTGGTGGAGCAGTACTTC
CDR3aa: CASSFPGAQLVEQYF

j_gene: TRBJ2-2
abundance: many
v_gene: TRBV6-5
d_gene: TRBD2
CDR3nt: TGTGCCAGCAGTTACTCGACTAGCGGGAGCACCGGGGAGCTGTTTTTT
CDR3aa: CASSYSTSGSTGELFF

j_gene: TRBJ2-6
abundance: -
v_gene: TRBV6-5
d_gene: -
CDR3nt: TGTGCCAGCAGTCAAAGGGGGTCCGGGGCCAACGTCCTGACTTTC
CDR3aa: CASSQRGSGANVLTF

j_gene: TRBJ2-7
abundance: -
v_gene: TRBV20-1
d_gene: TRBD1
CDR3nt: TGCAGTGCAGACAGGGGCTACGAGCAGTACTTC
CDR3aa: CSADRGYEQYF

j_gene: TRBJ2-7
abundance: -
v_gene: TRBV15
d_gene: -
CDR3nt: TGTGCCACCAGCAGAGTTGCCGGGGGCGGCTACGAGCAGTACTTC
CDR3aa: CATSRVAGGGYEQYF

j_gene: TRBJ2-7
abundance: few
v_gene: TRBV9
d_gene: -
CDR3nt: TGTGCCAGCAGCCCCTTTATAGGGGGGACCTACGAGCAGTACTTC
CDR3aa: CASSPFIGGTYEQYF

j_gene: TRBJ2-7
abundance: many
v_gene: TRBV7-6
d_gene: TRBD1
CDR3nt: TGTGCCAGCAGCTTACTTGGACAGGGGGTCGACGAGCAGTACTTC
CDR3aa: CASSLLGQGVDEQYF

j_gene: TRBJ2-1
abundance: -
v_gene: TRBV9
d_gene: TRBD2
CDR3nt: TGTGCCAGCAGCGAGCGGGGGGAGGCCTACAATGAACAGTTCTTC
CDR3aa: CASSERGEAYNEQFF

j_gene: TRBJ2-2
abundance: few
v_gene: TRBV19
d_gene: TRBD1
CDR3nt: TGTGCCAGTAGGGGGACAGGGCCTTCCGGGGAGCTGTTTTTT
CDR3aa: CASRGTGPSGELFF

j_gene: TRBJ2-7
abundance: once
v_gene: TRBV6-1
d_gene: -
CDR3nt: TGTGCCAGCAGTCCCGGCGGTAAGCCCTACGAGCAGTACTTC
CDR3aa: CASSPGGKPYEQYF

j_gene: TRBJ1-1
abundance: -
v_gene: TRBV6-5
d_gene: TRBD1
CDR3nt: TGTGCCAGCAGTTACTCGATACAGGGGCACACTGAAGCTTTCTTT
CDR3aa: CASSYSIQGHTEAFF

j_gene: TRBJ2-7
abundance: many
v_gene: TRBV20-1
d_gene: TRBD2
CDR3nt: TGCAGTGCTAGGCGGAGCGGGGGCCGCGCCTACGAGCAGTACTTC
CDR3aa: CSARRSGGRAYEQYF

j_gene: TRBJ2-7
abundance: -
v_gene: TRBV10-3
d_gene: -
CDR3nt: TGTGCCAGCAAACCTGGGACATCTAGCTACGAGCAGTACTTC
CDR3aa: CASKPGTSSYEQYF

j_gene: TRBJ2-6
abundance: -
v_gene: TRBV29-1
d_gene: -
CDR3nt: TGCAGCGTGGTCAAGCAAGTGGGATCCTCTTGGGCCAACGTCCTGACTTTC
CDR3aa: CSVVKQVGSSWANVLTF

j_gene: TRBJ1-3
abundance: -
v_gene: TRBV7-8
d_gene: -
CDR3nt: TGTGCCAGCAGCCACCCAGGGGTCCGAAATAAATCCTCTGGAAACACCATATATTTT
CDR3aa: CASSHPGVRNKSSGNTIYF

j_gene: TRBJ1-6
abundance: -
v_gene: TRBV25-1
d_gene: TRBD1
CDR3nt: TGTGCCAGCAGTGCCGGGACAGCAGGGGGTAATTCACCCCTCCACTTT
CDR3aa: CASSAGTAGGNSPLHF

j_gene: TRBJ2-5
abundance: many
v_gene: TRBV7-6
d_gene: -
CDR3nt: TGTGCCAGCAGCTTAGAAGCGGGCAGGGGCGGGGAGACCCAGTACTTC
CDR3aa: CASSLEAGRGGETQYF

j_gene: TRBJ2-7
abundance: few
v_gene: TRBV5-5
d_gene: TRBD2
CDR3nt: TGTGCCAGCAGCGGGGAGGGGTTAGGCTCCTACGAGCAGTACTTC
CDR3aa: CASSGEGLGSYEQYF